This is a list of T cell receptor beta chains from one sample in a study of blood T cell repertoires in COVID-19. The repertoire was sequenced with immunoSEQ multiplex PCR; TCRdb's copy has only in-frame clones and lacks some. The top ten hold around a sixth of the sample, which has a few hundred thousand clones, 80% to 85% seen once. Sequenced input: peripheral blood. These TCRs come from an elderly woman with active or convalescent COVID-19. Both conserved end residues are part of each CDR3. A D gene is named only where the DNA matches it firmly. Where a row states a size, it is once, few, many or the class of an expanded clone; other rows omit it.

clone_size: -; j_call: TRBJ2-1; v_call: TRBV6-5; d_call: -; cdr3_nt: TGTGCCAGCAGACGGGACTCCTACAATGAGCAGTTCTTC; cdr3_aa: CASRRDSYNEQFF
clone_size: -; j_call: TRBJ1-6; v_call: TRBV24-1; d_call: -; cdr3_nt: TGTGCCTCGACTTATTTGAAAGGTGATATTCTCCTCCACTTT; cdr3_aa: CASTYLKGDILLHF
clone_size: once; j_call: TRBJ2-2; v_call: TRBV10-3; d_call: TRBD2; cdr3_nt: TGTGCCACCGGAGCGGGACTAGCGTCCGGGGAGCTGTTTTTT; cdr3_aa: CATGAGLASGELFF
clone_size: -; j_call: TRBJ2-5; v_call: TRBV5-4; d_call: -; cdr3_nt: TGTGCCAGCAGCTTGGGGACGGGGGGCGATGAGACCCAGTACTTC; cdr3_aa: CASSLGTGGDETQYF
clone_size: -; j_call: TRBJ1-6; v_call: TRBV14; d_call: TRBD1; cdr3_nt: TGTGCCAGCAGCCAAGGGCCAGGGGGCCAGTTTCCCCTCCACTTT; cdr3_aa: CASSQGPGGQFPLHF
clone_size: -; j_call: TRBJ1-1; v_call: TRBV19; d_call: TRBD1; cdr3_nt: TGTGCCAGTAGTATGGGACAGGATATTAGGACTGAAGCTTTCTTT; cdr3_aa: CASSMGQDIRTEAFF
clone_size: once; j_call: TRBJ2-3; v_call: TRBV9; d_call: TRBD2; cdr3_nt: TGTGCCAGCAGCGTCCTACTAGCGGGGGGCACAGATACGCAGTATTTT; cdr3_aa: CASSVLLAGGTDTQYF
clone_size: few; j_call: TRBJ2-1; v_call: TRBV5-1; d_call: -; cdr3_nt: TGCGCCAGCAGCTCGGAGCTAACCTACAATGAGCAGTTCTTC; cdr3_aa: CASSSELTYNEQFF
clone_size: -; j_call: TRBJ2-3; v_call: TRBV20-1; d_call: -; cdr3_nt: TGCAGTGCTAGGACTAGGGATACGCAGTATTTT; cdr3_aa: CSARTRDTQYF
clone_size: -; j_call: TRBJ1-1; v_call: TRBV5-1; d_call: TRBD1; cdr3_nt: TGCGCCAGCAGCCGAACGGGACAGGGGACTCTCAACACTGAAGCTTTCTTT; cdr3_aa: CASSRTGQGTLNTEAFF
clone_size: -; j_call: TRBJ2-2; v_call: TRBV5-6; d_call: TRBD1; cdr3_nt: TGTGCCAGCAGCACCCTCTTCGGGACAGCGGTCGGGGAGCTGTTTTTT; cdr3_aa: CASSTLFGTAVGELFF
clone_size: -; j_call: TRBJ1-2; v_call: TRBV19; d_call: -; cdr3_nt: TGTGCCAGTACCCCGGTTGGGCTACGGGAGGGCTACACCTTC; cdr3_aa: CASTPVGLREGYTF
clone_size: few; j_call: TRBJ2-7; v_call: TRBV11-2; d_call: TRBD2; cdr3_nt: TGTGCCAGCAGCACATGGGATAGCGGGGGCGGGTCCTTTTACGAGCAGTACTTC; cdr3_aa: CASSTWDSGGGSFYEQYF
clone_size: -; j_call: TRBJ1-6; v_call: TRBV4-2; d_call: TRBD1; cdr3_nt: TGTGCCAGCAGGCGGGACAGGGGGATGAAGAATTCACCCCTCCACTTT; cdr3_aa: CASRRDRGMKNSPLHF
clone_size: -; j_call: TRBJ1-5; v_call: TRBV19; d_call: TRBD1; cdr3_nt: TGTGCCAGTAGCCAAACAGGGGGACTACAGCCCCAGCATTTT; cdr3_aa: CASSQTGGLQPQHF
clone_size: -; j_call: TRBJ1-1; v_call: TRBV6-5; d_call: -; cdr3_nt: TGTGCCAGCACCCCTGGACAAGTGAACACTGAAGCTTTCTTT; cdr3_aa: CASTPGQVNTEAFF
clone_size: -; j_call: TRBJ2-5; v_call: TRBV3-1/TRBV3-2; d_call: TRBD2; cdr3_nt: TGTGCCAGCAGCCAAGAACGACTAGCGGGAACCGAGACCCAGTACTTC; cdr3_aa: CASSQERLAGTETQYF
clone_size: -; j_call: TRBJ1-2; v_call: TRBV12-5; d_call: -; cdr3_nt: TGTGCTAGTGGTTTGGTGACAGGCTCCTTC; cdr3_aa: CASGLVTGSF
clone_size: -; j_call: TRBJ2-7; v_call: TRBV21-1; d_call: -; cdr3_nt: TGTGCCAGCAGCAAAAATAAAGAGACTTGGAGCTACGAGCAGTACTTC; cdr3_aa: CASSKNKETWSYEQYF
clone_size: -; j_call: TRBJ2-5; v_call: TRBV7-2; d_call: TRBD2; cdr3_nt: TGTGCCAGCAGCTTGCCTAGCGGGATATCGGAGACCCAGTACTTC; cdr3_aa: CASSLPSGISETQYF
clone_size: -; j_call: TRBJ2-3; v_call: TRBV5-1; d_call: TRBD1; cdr3_nt: TGCGCCAGCAGCTTGGAACAGGGGAGCACAGATACGCAGTATTTT; cdr3_aa: CASSLEQGSTDTQYF
clone_size: once; j_call: TRBJ1-6; v_call: TRBV4-3; d_call: TRBD1; cdr3_nt: TGCGCCAGCAGCCAAGTACAGGGGGCTCGTTCACCCCTCCACTTT; cdr3_aa: CASSQVQGARSPLHF
clone_size: -; j_call: TRBJ1-5; v_call: TRBV5-1; d_call: -; cdr3_nt: TGCGCCAGCAGCGTTGGACCGGAGGGGAATCAGCCCCAGCATTTT; cdr3_aa: CASSVGPEGNQPQHF
clone_size: -; j_call: TRBJ2-1; v_call: TRBV7-2; d_call: TRBD1; cdr3_nt: TGTGCCAGCAGAATTTCCGGGACAGGGGTTTACAATGAGCAGTTCTTC; cdr3_aa: CASRISGTGVYNEQFF
clone_size: -; j_call: TRBJ2-2; v_call: TRBV7-2; d_call: -; cdr3_nt: TGTGCCAGCAGCTTAGTGGGGGGATTGAACACCGGGGAGCTGTTTTTT; cdr3_aa: CASSLVGGLNTGELFF
clone_size: -; j_call: TRBJ2-2; v_call: TRBV5-4; d_call: -; cdr3_nt: TGTGCCAGCAGCTTACACCTCAACACCGGGGAGCTGTTTTTT; cdr3_aa: CASSLHLNTGELFF
clone_size: -; j_call: TRBJ1-4; v_call: TRBV7-9; d_call: TRBD1; cdr3_nt: TGTGCCAGCAGCCCAGGGGGGTTGGGGGCAACTAATGAAAAACTGTTTTTT; cdr3_aa: CASSPGGLGATNEKLFF
clone_size: once; j_call: TRBJ2-7; v_call: TRBV7-6; d_call: TRBD2; cdr3_nt: TGTGCCAGCAGCCCCCATATAGGTGGGGAGGGAAGCTCCTACGAGCAGTACTTC; cdr3_aa: CASSPHIGGEGSSYEQYF
clone_size: -; j_call: TRBJ2-5; v_call: TRBV10-2; d_call: TRBD1; cdr3_nt: TGCGCCAGCAGTGAGAGGGGGCGGATACGACAGTACTTC; cdr3_aa: CASSERGRIRQYF
clone_size: -; j_call: TRBJ1-2; v_call: TRBV28; d_call: -; cdr3_nt: TGTGTCACAACAGTGTCCGGGGTAGCTAGCGGCTACACCTTC; cdr3_aa: CVTTVSGVASGYTF
clone_size: -; j_call: TRBJ1-2; v_call: TRBV28; d_call: -; cdr3_nt: TGTGCCAGCAGTTTATCTTCAGGTGGGGGCTACACCTTC; cdr3_aa: CASSLSSGGGYTF
clone_size: -; j_call: TRBJ1-1; v_call: TRBV3-1/TRBV3-2; d_call: -; cdr3_nt: TGTGCCAGCAGACAGGGTTCAAGCACTGAAGCTTTCTTT; cdr3_aa: CASRQGSSTEAFF
clone_size: -; j_call: TRBJ2-3; v_call: TRBV30; d_call: TRBD1; cdr3_nt: TGTGCCTGGAGAGACAGGGCAGATACGCAGTATTTT; cdr3_aa: CAWRDRADTQYF
clone_size: -; j_call: TRBJ1-1; v_call: TRBV24-1; d_call: TRBD1; cdr3_nt: TGTGCCACCAGTGATCCAGGGACAGGGGGAAACGCTTTCTTT; cdr3_aa: CATSDPGTGGNAFF
clone_size: -; j_call: TRBJ2-1; v_call: TRBV28; d_call: -; cdr3_nt: TGTGCCTCTCTAGGGGGGGCCCCTCCGCATGAGCAGTTCTTC; cdr3_aa: CASLGGAPPHEQFF
clone_size: -; j_call: TRBJ2-1; v_call: TRBV7-2; d_call: TRBD2; cdr3_nt: TGTGCCAGCAGCTTGACCGGACTAGCGGGAGGGAACGAGCAGTTCTTC; cdr3_aa: CASSLTGLAGGNEQFF